These 5 T cell receptor beta chains originate from one sample sequenced in a study of cytomegalovirus exposure and HLA in healthy donors. Vbeta (60) and Jbeta (13) primers were used in the PCR. Some clones are missing from TCRdb's copy, which holds only in-frame ones; the method was immunoSEQ multiplex PCR. Here the sample spans roughly 200,000 clones, roughly 74% being singletons. Sequencing was done on a sample of PBMCs. The receptors here all came from a female donor in good health and CMV-seronegative.

The V call is TRBV28, the J call TRBJ2-3; no reliable D call. Trimming cost V 6 bases and J 2 bases, with 15 bases left between them. This CDR3 has 15 residues. Germline V gene sequence: CDR1 MDHEN, CDR2 SYDVKM. CDR3 loop: CASRLAGQDTDTQYF. The CDR3 nucleotides read TGTGCCAGCAGACTCGCTGGGCAGGACACAGATACGCAGTATTTT.

The rearrangement uses TRBV4-1 and TRBJ2-5; 8 nucleotides agree with TRBD1. The J call could be wrong; TRBJ2-7 is a better fit for the DNA end. The CDR3 loop spans 15 amino acids. Germline loops: CDR1 MGHRA, CDR2 YSYEKL. CDR3 amino acids: CASSQLQGVSYEQYF. The CDR3 DNA reads TGCGCCAGCAGCCAATTACAGGGGGTCTCCTACGAGCAGTACTTC.

The chain combines TRBV10-3 with TRBJ1-1; D is ambiguous. Germline-derived CDR1 and CDR2 are ENHRY and SYGVKD. The CDR3 consists of 8 residues. The CDR3 DNA follows: TGTTTGGCCACTGAAGCTTTCTTT. Translating gives CLATEAFF.

J is TRBJ2-7 and V is TRBV30; 12 nucleotides agree with TRBD2. V lost 1 base, J lost 1 base, and 11 bases stayed unmatched. Germline-derived CDR1 and CDR2 are GTSNPN and SVGIG (reference sequence). This CDR3 is 18 amino acids long. The CDR3 bases are TGTGCCTGGAGTGAAGGCGGCGGGACTAGCGGGTGGTCCTACGAGCAGTACTTC. Its protein is CAWSEGGGTSGWSYEQYF.

The CDR3 bases are TGTGCCAGCAGTTACTCTTGGGAGGTTAACTATGGCTACACCTTC. It yields the protein CASSYSWEVNYGYTF. The rearrangement links TRBV6-6 to TRBJ1-2; D not resolved. This CDR3 has 15 residues. Germline CDR1 reads MNHNY; CDR2 reads SVGAGI (reference sequence). V lost 0 bases and J lost 1, with 9 bases in between.